The rows below give T cell receptor beta chains drawn from one sample of a study of blood T cell repertoires in COVID-19. Profiled with immunoSEQ multiplex PCR; TCRdb holds only in-frame clones, not every one. Of around 100,000 clones listed, about 80% are singletons. What was sequenced was peripheral blood. These receptors all come from a man between 65 and 85 years old with active or convalescent COVID-19. The CDR3 runs from the conserved cysteine through the conserved F or W.

j_call,v_call,cdr3_length,cdr3_aa
TRBJ2-7,TRBV10-3,13,CAISDRGRYEQYF
TRBJ2-2,TRBV5-1,14,CASGGTDYTGELFF
TRBJ1-6,TRBV13,12,CASSLHRSPLHF
TRBJ1-3,TRBV7-2,16,CASSLETGTSGNTIYF
TRBJ2-7,TRBV15,13,CATSRPPGYEQYF
TRBJ2-2,TRBV25-1,15,CASSEGRVDTGELFF
TRBJ2-1,TRBV19,15,CASSIAGVSYNEQFF
TRBJ2-7,TRBV9,13,CASSAGGLGEQYF
TRBJ1-1,TRBV9,15,CASSPYSGGNTEAFF
TRBJ1-5,TRBV10-2,17,CASSESKGRGGNQPQHF
TRBJ2-7,TRBV5-1,14,CASSLSTPPYEQYF
TRBJ2-5,TRBV28,15,CASQVAGGARVTQYF
TRBJ1-6,TRBV5-6,14,CASSVYRVSSPLHF
TRBJ2-1,TRBV7-9,19,CASSPTPGTPNLTYNEQFF
TRBJ1-2,TRBV30,13,CAWSADRDYGYTF
TRBJ1-6,TRBV30,13,CAWSGGNNSPLHF
TRBJ2-3,TRBV4-1,15,CASSTRLAGADTQYF
TRBJ1-5,TRBV21-1,12,CASSYRDQPQHF
TRBJ1-5,TRBV2,15,CASSPHRVRNQPQHF
TRBJ1-3,TRBV28,12,CASSLVGNTIYF
TRBJ2-7,TRBV27,17,CASRLLRAPTGSYEQYF
TRBJ1-1,TRBV12-5,13,CASGFGGNTEAFF
TRBJ1-2,TRBV5-1,12,CASRQGEHGYTF
TRBJ1-1,TRBV6-5,15,CASSSEVTGATEAFF
TRBJ1-6,TRBV12-3/TRBV12-4,13,CASAREVHSPLHF
TRBJ2-1,TRBV9,16,CASSARGTGYYNEQFF
TRBJ1-2,TRBV28,15,CASSLITGPNYGYTF
TRBJ1-4,TRBV7-9,14,CASTSYATNEKLFF
TRBJ2-7,TRBV6-5,14,CASSYGRGGYEQYF
TRBJ1-1,TRBV25-1,15,CASSEANRGYTEAFF
TRBJ2-2,TRBV19,17,CASSTRDRVGGTGELFF
TRBJ1-5,TRBV19,14,CASSMSVSNQPQHF
TRBJ2-7,TRBV19,14,CASSITGGINEQYF
TRBJ2-5,TRBV7-2,15,CASSGGGLAKETQYF
TRBJ1-1,TRBV7-9,14,CASSSDRGVAEAFF
TRBJ2-3,TRBV19,16,CASSMGSSGSTDTQYF
TRBJ2-7,TRBV5-4,17,CASSPAPGTGVPYEQYF
TRBJ1-5,TRBV9,15,CASSVAGHSNQPQHF
TRBJ2-2,TRBV27,15,CASSFGTVNTGELFF
TRBJ1-1,TRBV18,15,CASSPLSGAHTEAFF
TRBJ1-2,TRBV5-4,13,CASSRREALRYTF